Listed here are 9 T cell receptor beta chains from one sample, sequenced in a study of technical replicates of blood from several donors. Generated by immunoSEQ multiplex PCR, the TCRdb table keeps only in-frame clones and is missing some. The table lists 13,000 to 15,000 clones, 85% of them singletons, with around 10% in the top ten. The material sequenced was PBMCs. The receptors stem from a human donor in good health.

The rearrangement joins TRBV19 to TRBJ1-1; D possibly corresponds to TRBD1 (5 bases). V lost 7 bases to trimming and J lost 1 base, with 13 bases between them. Per germline, CDR1 LNHDA and CDR2 SQIVND (reference sequence). The CDR3 loop spans 14 amino acids. Written as DNA, the CDR3 is TGTGCCAGTATGGCCCGAACAGGGAACACTGAAGCTTTCTTT. Translation gives CASMARTGNTEAFF.

The chain uses TRBV10-3 and TRBJ1-1, with D hard to call. Germline V CDR1 and CDR2: ENHRY, SYGVKD. There are 15 residues in the CDR3. V lost 3 bases to trimming and J lost 1 base, with 12 bases between them. DNA of the CDR3: TGTGCCATCAGTGAACGGTTGGTTGCGAACACTGAAGCTTTCTTT. Amino acids: CAISERLVANTEAFF.

CDR3 region: CASSVDGTSYEQYF. The CDR3 coding sequence is TGTGCCAGCAGCGTAGACGGGACTTCCTACGAGCAGTACTTC. The chain carries TRBV9 and TRBJ2-7; D may be TRBD2 (6 bases). Germline CDR1 and CDR2: SGDLS and YYNGEE. The CDR3 covers 14 residues. Between the trimmed V and J ends, which lost 0 bases and 1 base, there was a span of 8 bases.

The chain recombines TRBV19 with TRBJ2-2, with D tentatively TRBD1 (5 bases). Per the germline V gene, CDR1 is LNHDA and CDR2 is SQIVND (reference sequence). The CDR3 is 19 amino acids. V dropped 5 bases and J dropped 4 bases, with 26 bases sitting between them. The DNA for the CDR3 is TGTGCCAGTAGTTCAACACGATCGGCCGCAGGGATCGGCACCGGGGAGCTGTTTTTT. This codes for CASSSTRSAAGIGTGELFF.

The chain employs TRBV6-5 and TRBJ1-1; D ambiguous. V was trimmed by 2 bases and J by 7 bases, leaving 14 bases between them. Germline V CDR1 and CDR2: MNHEY, SVGAGI. The CDR3 contains 14 residues. For the CDR3, the DNA is TGTGCCAGCAGTTACCGAGGTACCGCTGGTGAAGCTTTCTTT. Its translation: CASSYRGTAGEAFF.

Here the CDR3 reads CAAKGVGASGNYNEQFF. CDR3 DNA: TGTGCCGCCAAGGGGGTCGGGGCTAGCGGAAATTACAATGAGCAGTTCTTC. The rearrangement joins TRBV10-3 to TRBJ2-1; D possibly corresponds to TRBD2 (7 bases). Germline assignment: CDR1 ENHRY and CDR2 SYGVKD. V was trimmed by 11 bases and J by 4 bases, leaving 27 bases between them. The length of the CDR3 is 17 residues.

V and J are TRBV6-6 and TRBJ2-3, with D possibly being TRBD1 (6 bases). V was pared by 5 bases and J by 2 bases, with 11 bases between. This CDR3 comprises 14 residues. CDR1 MNHNY and CDR2 SVGAGI come from the germline V gene (reference sequence). The CDR3 region is CASSSRGVTDTQYF. The CDR3, as DNA: TGTGCCAGCAGTAGCAGGGGCGTCACAGATACGCAGTATTTT.

The sample holds one count of this clone. The chain recombines TRBV5-1 with TRBJ2-3, with 7 nucleotides matching TRBD1. This CDR3 has 17 residues. CDR1 is SGHRS, CDR2 YFSETQ, per germline. Germline trimming cut 4 bases from V and 0 bases from J; bases unmatched to any gene: 11. The CDR3 loop is CASSPSGTARSTDTQYF. The CDR3 region has the DNA TGCGCCAGCAGCCCATCTGGGACAGCCAGAAGCACAGATACGCAGTATTTT.

The V call is TRBV18, the J call TRBJ2-3; 9 bases are shared with TRBD2. The CDR3 has 18 residues. After removal of 0 bases from V and 2 bases from J, the junction contained 9 bases not matched to a gene. Germline CDR1 and CDR2: KGHSH and LQKENI. The CDR3, as DNA: TGTGCCAGCTCACCACCGGCTAGCGGGACGCCCTACACAGATACGCAGTATTTT. Amino acid sequence: CASSPPASGTPYTDTQYF.